This record concerns one T cell receptor beta chain sequence. A much larger clone lies one base from this, so it may be a read error. The treatment is: some 20 received Ad26.COV2.S at low or high dose, single or two shots; about 5 received placebo; per-sample allocation not given. Sampling took place 63 days after the first vaccine or placebo injection. The CDR3 totals 16 residues. Trimming pared 0 bases from V and 4 bases from J, leaving 11 bases between. The germline CDR1 and CDR2 sequences are SGHKS and YYEKEE (reference sequence). This record comes from a study of Ad26.COV2.S vaccination and SARS-CoV-2 variants. Generated by immunoSEQ multiplex PCR, the TCRdb table keeps only in-frame clones and is missing some. The table has 200,000 to 250,000 clones, more than 75% seen once.

The rearrangement joins TRBV5-5 to TRBJ2-6; the D call may be TRBD1 or TRBD2 (5 bases each). The sequenced sample was peripheral blood, obtained in a trial of Ad26.COV2.S vaccine versus placebo. The sequence was collected from a person aged 18-60 years who received the Ad26.COV2.S COVID-19 vaccine or a placebo. The CDR3 DNA is TGTGCCAGCAGCTTGGGGGGGATGGGAGGGGCCAACGTCCTGACTTTC. It encodes CASSLGGMGGANVLTF.